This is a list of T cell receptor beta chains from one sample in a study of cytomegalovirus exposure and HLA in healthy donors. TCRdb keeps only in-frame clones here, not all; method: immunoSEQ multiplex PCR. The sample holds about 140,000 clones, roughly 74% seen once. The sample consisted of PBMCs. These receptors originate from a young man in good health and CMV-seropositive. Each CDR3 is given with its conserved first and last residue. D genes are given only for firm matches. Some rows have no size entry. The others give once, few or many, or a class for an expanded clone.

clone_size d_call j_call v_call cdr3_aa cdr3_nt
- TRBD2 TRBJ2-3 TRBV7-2 CASSQTSGRANTQYF TGTGCCAGCAGCCAAACTAGCGGGAGGGCAAATACGCAGTATTTT
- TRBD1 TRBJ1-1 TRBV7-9 CASSLGGTGNTEAFF TGTGCCAGCAGCTTAGGGGGGACAGGGAACACTGAAGCTTTCTTT
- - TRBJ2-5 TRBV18 CASSPSVQETQYF TGTGCCAGCTCACCATCGGTCCAAGAGACCCAGTACTTC
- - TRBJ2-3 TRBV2 CSCRVTDTQYF TGTTCATGCAGGGTGACAGATACGCAGTATTTT
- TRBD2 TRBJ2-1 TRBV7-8 CASSLGTSGRGDEQFF TGTGCCAGCAGCCTTGGGACTAGCGGGAGGGGGGATGAGCAGTTCTTC
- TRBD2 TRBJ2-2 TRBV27 CASTSRIRPGGTGELFF TGTGCCAGCACCTCCCGGATCAGGCCGGGAGGTACCGGGGAGCTGTTTTTT
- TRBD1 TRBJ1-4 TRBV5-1 CASRFWTGTNEKLFF TGCGCCAGCAGGTTTTGGACAGGGACTAATGAAAAACTGTTTTTT
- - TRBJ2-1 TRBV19 CASSRSGAQIYNEQFF TGTGCCAGTAGTAGGTCAGGGGCTCAAATATACAATGAGCAGTTCTTC
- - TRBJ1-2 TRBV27 CASSLNGGGYTF TGTGCCAGCAGTTTGAATGGAGGTGGCTACACCTTC
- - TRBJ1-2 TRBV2 CASSPDSPNYGYTF TGTGCCAGCAGTCCCGACAGCCCTAACTATGGCTACACCTTC
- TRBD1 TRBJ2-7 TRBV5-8 CASRRDRGYEQYF TGTGCCAGCAGACGGGACAGGGGTTACGAGCAGTACTTC
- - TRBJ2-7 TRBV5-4 CASSFGRGKMFGEQYF TGTGCCAGCAGCTTTGGACGCGGGAAGATGTTTGGGGAGCAGTACTTC
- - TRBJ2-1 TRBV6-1 CASKYSYNEQFF TGTGCCAGCAAATACTCCTACAATGAGCAGTTCTTC
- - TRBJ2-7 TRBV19 CATSQRSSYEQYF TGTGCCACGTCCCAGCGGAGCTCCTACGAGCAGTACTTC
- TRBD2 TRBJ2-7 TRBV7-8 CASSLRTSGSYEQYF TGTGCCAGCAGCCTGAGGACTAGCGGGAGCTACGAGCAGTACTTC
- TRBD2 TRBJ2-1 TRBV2 CASSPPGLASLNEQFF TGTGCCAGCAGCCCCCCGGGACTAGCTTCGCTCAATGAGCAGTTCTTC
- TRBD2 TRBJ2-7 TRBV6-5 CASSKLAGTAYEQYF TGTGCCAGCAGTAAACTAGCGGGAACTGCCTACGAGCAGTACTTC
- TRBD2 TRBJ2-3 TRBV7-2 CASRVVLAGVWSTDTQYF TGTGCCAGCAGAGTGGTCCTAGCGGGAGTTTGGAGCACAGATACGCAGTATTTT
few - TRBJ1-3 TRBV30 CAWSVLRGSLGNTIYF TGTGCCTGGAGTGTACTGAGAGGGAGCCTTGGAAACACCATATATTTT
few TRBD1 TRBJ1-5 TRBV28 CASTGFGTAFDQPQHF TGTGCCAGCACTGGATTCGGGACAGCTTTTGATCAGCCCCAGCATTTT
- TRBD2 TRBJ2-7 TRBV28 CASSLNTQREATYEQYF TGTGCCAGCAGTTTAAATACTCAGCGGGAGGCCACCTACGAGCAGTACTTC
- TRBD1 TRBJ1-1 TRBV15 CASTNYGTGVRTEAFF TGTGCCTCCACGAACTACGGGACAGGGGTTAGGACTGAAGCTTTCTTT
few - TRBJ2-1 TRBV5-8 CASSLEAVSYNEQFF TGTGCCAGCAGCTTGGAGGCGGTCTCCTACAATGAGCAGTTCTTC
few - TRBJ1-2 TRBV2 CASSDGLAHYGYPF TGTGCCAGCAGTGACGGGTTAGCGCACTATGGCTACCCCTTC